This paragraph reports one T cell receptor (beta chain). This table comes from immunoSEQ multiplex PCR, and its TCRdb copy is limited to in-frame clones, with some not included. The profile covers 110,000 to 150,000 clones, with almost 85% appearing a single time and under 7% taken by the ten largest. Trimming removed 0 bases at V and 1 base at J, with 7 bases between. The CDR3 is 14 amino acids. The germline CDR1 and CDR2 sequences are SGHNT and YYREEE (reference sequence). This entry comes from a study of blood T cell repertoires in COVID-19. The chain has TRBV5-4 and TRBJ2-5, with D unresolved. This clonotype originated in a man aged 40-49 years with acute COVID-19. The material sequenced was PBMCs or T cells enriched from blood (not recorded which). This CDR3 reads CASSLAGLQETQYF. DNA of the CDR3: TGTGCCAGCAGCTTGGCAGGCCTCCAAGAGACCCAGTACTTC.